This TCR beta chain was documented in a study of shared clonotypes between healthy human individuals. Study conclusions and caveats: The sharing of 5% to 6.5% of naive CD4 clonotypes was seen across a handful of donors.

CD4+ cells yielded CD45RA+ naive and CD45RA-negative memory subsets. The input for sorted-subset replicate PCRs was about 0.2 ug DNA, some 28,000 T cell genomes. Clones were sequenced by immunoSEQ multiplex PCR, and TCRdb holds only the in-frame ones, with some missing. The sample lists under 2,500,000 clones; around 95% were seen once. Remarks on this clone: Its antigen remains unknown. Other nucleotide sequences in the sample specify the same CDR3.

The CDR3 has 14 residues. V shed 5 bases, J shed 1 base, and the junction held 4 bases outside the gene matches. The germline CDR1 and CDR2 sequences are LNHDA and SQIVND (reference sequence). This TCR derives from a man between 18 and 29 years old in good health. V gene TRBV19 combines with J gene TRBJ2-7; 8 positions agree with TRBD1. Sequenced sample: naive CD4+ T cells sorted from blood. Subset meaning: CD45RA+ positively selected. The CDR3 loop is CASSGQGLSYEQYF. The DNA of the CDR3 is TGTGCCAGTAGTGGACAGGGCCTATCCTACGAGCAGTACTTC.